The rows below give T cell receptor beta chains drawn from one sample of a study of T cells in localized non-small cell lung cancer. Using immunoSEQ multiplex PCR, the repertoire was profiled, and TCRdb retains in-frame clones only, with some absent. The table lists about 33,000 clones, 85% to 90% of them singletons, with roughly 4.5% in the top ten. Sequencing was performed on peripheral blood, taken before any cancer treatment. These receptors came from a man between 40 and 69 years old with stage I lung adenocarcinoma. CDR3s include the opening cysteine and the closing phenylalanine or tryptophan. The D gene is left open where the match is weak. Part of the rows lack a size; the others show once, few, many or a class for expanded clones.

>NA|TRBD2|TRBV5-4|TRBJ2-3
CASRRGGATDTQYF
TGTGCCAGCAGACGCGGGGGGGCCACAGATACGCAGTATTTT
>once|NA|TRBV4-1|TRBJ2-3
CASSRWGDNTDTQYF
TGCGCCAGCAGCCGATGGGGGGACAACACAGATACGCAGTATTTT
>NA|NA|TRBV5-6|TRBJ1-2
CASSSIDRSGYTF
TGTGCCAGCAGCTCTATTGACAGATCTGGCTACACCTTC
>NA|NA|TRBV5-5|TRBJ1-4
CASSLYPDNEKLFF
TGTGCCAGCAGCTTGTACCCAGATAATGAAAAACTGTTTTTT
>NA|NA|TRBV7-2|TRBJ1-1
CASSYGVNTEAFF
TGTGCCAGCAGCTACGGGGTGAACACTGAAGCTTTCTTT
>NA|NA|TRBV5-1|TRBJ2-7
CASSTGGSLSEQYF
TGCGCCAGCAGCACCGGCGGCAGTCTCAGCGAGCAGTACTTC
>NA|NA|TRBV5-1|TRBJ2-3
CASSMAMADTQYF
TGCGCCAGCAGCATGGCCATGGCAGATACGCAGTATTTT
>NA|NA|TRBV9|TRBJ2-5
CASSVVGWGETQYF
TGTGCCAGCAGCGTAGTGGGGTGGGGAGAGACCCAGTACTTC
>NA|NA|TRBV6-5|TRBJ1-1
CASTKLGTEGAFF
TGTGCCAGCACCAAATTGGGGACCGAGGGCGCTTTCTTT
>NA|NA|TRBV6-6|TRBJ1-2
CASSYVASNYGYTF
TGTGCCAGCAGTTACGTCGCAAGTAACTATGGCTACACCTTC
>NA|NA|TRBV6-1|TRBJ2-7
CASSEAGQRNYEQYF
TGTGCCAGCAGCGAAGCCGGACAGAGAAACTACGAGCAGTACTTC
>NA|TRBD1|TRBV15|TRBJ2-3
CATSRDLMTGPVTDTQYF
TGTGCCACCAGCAGAGACCTGATGACAGGGCCGGTCACAGATACGCAGTATTTT
>NA|TRBD1|TRBV7-8|TRBJ2-3
CASSWGTGLTDTQYF
TGTGCCAGCAGCTGGGGGACAGGGCTCACAGATACGCAGTATTTT
>NA|NA|TRBV18|TRBJ2-5
CASSTRDGQETQYF
TGTGCCAGCTCAACCCGGGACGGCCAAGAGACCCAGTACTTC
>NA|NA|TRBV18|TRBJ1-2
CASSPEANYGYTF
TGTGCCAGCTCACCCGAGGCTAACTATGGCTACACCTTC
>NA|TRBD1|TRBV6-5|TRBJ1-6
CASAGTGDNSPLHF
TGTGCCAGCGCCGGGACAGGGGACAATTCACCCCTCCACTTT
>NA|NA|TRBV4-2|TRBJ2-7
CASSQEGGGPTTYEQYF
TGTGCCAGCAGCCAAGAAGGAGGGGGCCCAACAACCTACGAGCAGTACTTC
>once|NA|TRBV25-1|TRBJ1-2
CASSVSYNYGYTF
TGTGCCAGCAGTGTGTCGTACAACTATGGCTACACCTTC
>NA|TRBD2|TRBV6-4|TRBJ2-3
CASSDLAGADTQYF
TGTGCCAGCAGTGATTTAGCGGGGGCAGATACGCAGTATTTT
>NA|NA|TRBV19|TRBJ1-4
CASRERSNEKLFF
TGTGCCAGTAGGGAGAGGTCTAATGAAAAACTGTTTTTT
>NA|TRBD2|TRBV15|TRBJ2-7
CATSRNSGGNYEQYF
TGTGCCACCAGCAGGAATAGCGGGGGGAACTACGAGCAGTACTTC
>NA|TRBD2|TRBV7-6|TRBJ2-1
CASSLEGLVIYNEQFF
TGTGCCAGCAGCTTAGAGGGACTAGTTATCTACAATGAGCAGTTCTTC
>NA|NA|TRBV9|TRBJ1-1
CASSVGGANTEAFF
TGTGCCAGCAGCGTAGGGGGGGCGAACACTGAAGCTTTCTTT
>NA|NA|TRBV9|TRBJ2-6
CASSATGTVGANVLTF
TGTGCCAGCAGCGCCACAGGGACCGTGGGGGCCAACGTCCTGACTTTC
>NA|TRBD2|TRBV27|TRBJ2-2
CASSLIAGGLGGTGELFF
TGTGCCAGCAGTCTTATAGCGGGGGGCCTCGGGGGCACCGGGGAGCTGTTTTTT
>once|TRBD2|TRBV2|TRBJ2-1
CASKPSGALLNEQFF
TGTGCCAGCAAACCTAGCGGGGCCCTTCTCAATGAGCAGTTCTTC
>NA|NA|TRBV29-1|TRBJ1-1
CSVDPNGWNTEAFF
TGCAGCGTTGACCCTAATGGGTGGAACACTGAAGCTTTCTTT
>NA|TRBD1|TRBV28|TRBJ2-5
CASSSGQGIQETQYF
TGTGCCAGCAGTTCAGGACAGGGAATCCAAGAGACCCAGTACTTC